These 11 T cell receptor beta chains share one sample of origin, sequenced in a study of T-cell memory formation after mild COVID-19. TCRdb re-called the 5' RACE reads through MiXCR, storing one row per CDR3 protein. The sample yields 65,000 to 90,000 distinct CDR3 sequences, roughly 13% seen once. The sample comprised PBMCs or a T cell subset sorted from them (not recorded which). These receptors were taken from a man aged 18 to 29 who had mild COVID-19 (a few samples of this study predate the infection). Cell type and time point are not known.

V and J are TRBV7-8 and TRBJ1-2, with TRBD1 matching over 8 bases. Unmatched junction bases numbered 2, after V lost 3 bases and J lost 2 bases. Germline-derived CDR1 and CDR2 are SGHVS and FQNEAQ. This CDR3 spans 14 amino acids. CDR3 nucleotide sequence: TGTGCCAGCAGCTTCGGACAGGGCAACTATGGCTACACCTTC. Encoded protein: CASSFGQGNYGYTF.

The V gene is TRBV7-2, the J gene TRBJ2-2; 8 bases match TRBD2. The length of the CDR3 is 15 residues. V lost 5 bases, J lost 6 bases, and 8 bases stayed unmatched. Germline loops: CDR1 SGHTA, CDR2 FQGNSA. CDR3 nucleotide sequence: TGTGCCAGCAGCACACCGGGGGGGCTGGCCGGGGAGCTGTTTTTT. Translating it yields CASSTPGGLAGELFF.

This clonotype was seen a single time. The J gene is TRBJ2-3, the V gene TRBV7-6; D is perhaps TRBD2 (6 bases). Trimming pared 1 base from V and 6 bases from J, leaving 11 bases between. Per germline, CDR1 SGHVS and CDR2 FNYEAQ. This CDR3 is built from 14 residues. CDR3 sequence reads: CASSLGRGRDTQYF. The CDR3, as DNA: TGTGCCAGCAGCTTAGGGAGGGGAAGGGATACGCAGTATTTT.

This clonotype was observed a handful of times. This chain links TRBV27 with TRBJ1-4, with a tentative D call TRBD1 (5 bases). Germline loops: CDR1 MNHEY, CDR2 SMNVEV (reference sequence). The CDR3 has 16 residues. Trimming stripped 5 bases from V and 2 bases from J, with 15 bases between. The CDR3 DNA follows: TGTGCCAGCAGTCCACTGGGTCGGGGGACTAATGAAAAACTGTTTTTT. The encoded protein is CASSPLGRGTNEKLFF.

Only a few counts were recorded for this clonotype. The gene calls are TRBV7-2 and TRBJ2-7; D is uncertain. The CDR3 is 13 amino acids. V was shortened by 4 bases and J by 6 bases, with 13 bases between the two germline ends. Germline CDR1 is SGHTA and CDR2 is FQGNSA. This CDR3 is CASSSGPGSEQYF. CDR3 coding DNA: TGTGCCAGCAGCTCTGGGCCCGGAAGCGAGCAGTACTTC. The whole variable domain, filled in from reference TRBV7-2 and TRBJ2-7, reads GAGVSQSPSNKVTEKGKDVELRCDPISGHTALYWYRQSLGQGLEFLIYFQGNSAPDKSGLPSDRFSAERTGGSVSTLTIQRTQQEDSAVYLCASSSGPGSEQYFGPGTRLTVT.

CDR3 amino acids: CASSADRRNQPQHF. As DNA, the CDR3 is TGTGCCAGCAGCGCAGACAGGCGCAATCAGCCCCAGCATTTT. The V call is TRBV9, the J call TRBJ1-5, with a possible D match to TRBD1 (6 bases). CDR1 SGDLS and CDR2 YYNGEE come from the germline V gene. The CDR3 sequence is 14 residues long. The V end was cut by 3 bases, the J end by 2 bases, with 9 bases between.

This clonotype was observed a handful of times. V is TRBV7-9 and J is TRBJ2-2, with 8 nucleotides matching TRBD1. The CDR3 has 17 residues. Germline V lookup: CDR1 SEHNR, CDR2 FQNEAQ (reference sequence). Germline trimming cut 5 bases from V and 1 base from J; bases unmatched to any gene: 9. The CDR3 loop reads CASSQGDRFLNTGELFF. The CDR3 nucleotides read TGTGCCAGCAGCCAAGGGGACAGGTTCCTGAACACCGGGGAGCTGTTTTTT.

This clonotype was seen at least ten times. The chain couples TRBV7-2 to TRBJ2-1, with unresolved D. The CDR3 is 17 amino acids. Germline CDR1 SGHTA, CDR2 FQGNSA. Deletions cut 4 bases from V and 1 base from J, with 17 bases between. The CDR3 DNA sequence: TGTGCCAGCAGCTACATCCCGATGGGCCCTTCCTACAATGAGCAGTTCTTC. Residues: CASSYIPMGPSYNEQFF.

In this sample, this clonotype turned up a few times. This sequence joins TRBV27 and TRBJ2-1; 8 bases match TRBD2. V was pared by 8 bases and J by 0 bases, with 6 bases of the junction left unmatched. The germline gives CDR1 MNHEY, CDR2 SMNVEV (reference sequence). The CDR3 loop spans 15 amino acids. CDR3 protein: CASALAGGSYNEQFF. CDR3 sequence (DNA): TGTGCCAGCGCCCTTGCGGGGGGCTCCTACAATGAGCAGTTCTTC.

The V and J genes are TRBV7-9 and TRBJ2-7, with D tentatively TRBD2 (6 bases). Germline V gene data show CDR1 as SEHNR and CDR2 as FQNEAQ (reference sequence). This CDR3 comprises 15 residues. V gave up 3 bases and J gave up 1 base, with 13 bases separating them. The DNA for the CDR3 is TGTGCCAGCAGCTTCGTCGGGGGTCAATCCTACGAGCAGTACTTC. The encoded protein is CASSFVGGQSYEQYF.

This clonotype was detected a few times. The chain uses TRBV29-1 and TRBJ2-7; the D gene is possibly TRBD1 (5 bases). Between the trimmed V and J ends, which lost 6 bases and 3 bases, there was a span of 12 bases. The CDR3 is made up of 12 amino acids. The germline gives CDR1 SQVTM, CDR2 ANQGSEA. Here the CDR3 reads CSVADRDYEQYV. The CDR3, as DNA: TGCAGCGTCGCTGACAGAGACTACGAGCAGTACGTC.